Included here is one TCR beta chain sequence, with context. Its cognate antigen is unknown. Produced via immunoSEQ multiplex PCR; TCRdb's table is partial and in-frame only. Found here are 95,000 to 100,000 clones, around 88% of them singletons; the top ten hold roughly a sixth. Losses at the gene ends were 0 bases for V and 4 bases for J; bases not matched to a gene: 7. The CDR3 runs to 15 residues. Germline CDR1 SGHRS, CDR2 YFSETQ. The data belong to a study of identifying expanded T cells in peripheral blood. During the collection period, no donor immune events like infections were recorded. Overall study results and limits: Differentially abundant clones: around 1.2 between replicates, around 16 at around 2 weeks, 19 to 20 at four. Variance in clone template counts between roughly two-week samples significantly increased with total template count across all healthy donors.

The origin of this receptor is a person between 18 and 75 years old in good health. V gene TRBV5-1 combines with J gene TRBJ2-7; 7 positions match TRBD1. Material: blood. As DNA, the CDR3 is TGCGCCAGCAGCTTGGGGGCAGGGGGTGCATACGAGCAGTACTTC. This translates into CASSLGAGGAYEQYF.